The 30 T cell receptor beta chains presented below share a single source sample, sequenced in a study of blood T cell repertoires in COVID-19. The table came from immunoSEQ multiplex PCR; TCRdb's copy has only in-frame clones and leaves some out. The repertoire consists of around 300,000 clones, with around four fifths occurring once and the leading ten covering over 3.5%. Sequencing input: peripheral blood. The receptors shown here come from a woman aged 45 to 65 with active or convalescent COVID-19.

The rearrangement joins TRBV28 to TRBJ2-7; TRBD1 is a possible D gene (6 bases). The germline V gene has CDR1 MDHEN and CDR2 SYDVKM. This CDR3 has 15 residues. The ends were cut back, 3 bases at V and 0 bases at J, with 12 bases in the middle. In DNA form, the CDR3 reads TGTGCCAGCAGTTTGGTCGGGGACAACTCCTACGAGCAGTACTTC. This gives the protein CASSLVGDNSYEQYF.

CDR3 loop: CAISRGASRGDNEQFF. The CDR3 DNA reads TGTGCCATCAGTAGGGGCGCCAGCAGGGGAGACAATGAGCAGTTCTTC. V usage is TRBV10-3 and J usage is TRBJ2-1; tentatively, D is TRBD1 (6 bases). Germline CDR1 and CDR2: ENHRY and SYGVKD. The CDR3 loop spans 16 amino acids. V was pared by 5 bases and J by 5 bases, with 19 bases between.

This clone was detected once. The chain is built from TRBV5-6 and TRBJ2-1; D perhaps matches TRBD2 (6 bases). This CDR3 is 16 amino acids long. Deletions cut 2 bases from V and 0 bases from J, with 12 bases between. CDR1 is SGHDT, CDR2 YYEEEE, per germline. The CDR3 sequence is CASSFPEGDSYNEQFF. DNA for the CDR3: TGTGCCAGCAGCTTTCCGGAGGGTGACTCCTACAATGAGCAGTTCTTC.

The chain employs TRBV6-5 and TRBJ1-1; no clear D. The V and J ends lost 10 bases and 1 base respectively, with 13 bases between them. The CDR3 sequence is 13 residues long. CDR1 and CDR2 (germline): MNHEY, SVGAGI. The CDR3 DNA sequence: TGTGCCACCGTACCCTCAGAGAACACTGAAGCTTTCTTT. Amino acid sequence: CATVPSENTEAFF.

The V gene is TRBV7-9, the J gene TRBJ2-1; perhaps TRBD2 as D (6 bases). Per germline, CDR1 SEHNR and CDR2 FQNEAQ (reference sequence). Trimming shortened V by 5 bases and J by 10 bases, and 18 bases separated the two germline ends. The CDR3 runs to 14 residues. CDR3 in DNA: TGTGCCAGCAGCCCCAGACTAGATCCGCAGGAGCAGTTCTTC. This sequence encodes CASSPRLDPQEQFF.

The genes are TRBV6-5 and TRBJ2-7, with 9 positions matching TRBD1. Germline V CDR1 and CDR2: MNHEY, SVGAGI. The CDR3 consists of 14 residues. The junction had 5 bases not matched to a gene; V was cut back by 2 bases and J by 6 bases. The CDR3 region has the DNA TGTGCCAGCAGTTACGGGACAGGGCCCTTCGAGCAGTACTTC. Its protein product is CASSYGTGPFEQYF.

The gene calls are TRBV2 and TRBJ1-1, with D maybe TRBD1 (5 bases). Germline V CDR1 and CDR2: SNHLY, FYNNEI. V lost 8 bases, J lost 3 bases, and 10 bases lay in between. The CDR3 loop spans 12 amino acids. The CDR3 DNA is TGTGCCAGCCTCCAGGGTGACACTGAAGCTTTCTTT. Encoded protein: CASLQGDTEAFF.

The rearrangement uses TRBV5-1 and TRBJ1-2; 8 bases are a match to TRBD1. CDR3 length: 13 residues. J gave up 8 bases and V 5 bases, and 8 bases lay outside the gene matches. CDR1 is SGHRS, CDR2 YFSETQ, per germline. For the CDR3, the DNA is TGCGCCAGCAGACCCGACAGGGGTAACGGCTACACCTTC. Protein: CASRPDRGNGYTF.

CDR3 DNA: TGTGCCTGGAGGAACGGGACAGGGCCGAACTATGGCTACACCTTC. This encodes CAWRNGTGPNYGYTF. The chain carries TRBV30 and TRBJ1-2; 9 nucleotides line up with TRBD1. The trim removed 3 bases at V and 2 bases at J, leaving 7 bases unmatched. This CDR3 spans 15 amino acids. CDR1 and CDR2 from the germline V gene are GTSNPN and SVGIG (reference sequence).

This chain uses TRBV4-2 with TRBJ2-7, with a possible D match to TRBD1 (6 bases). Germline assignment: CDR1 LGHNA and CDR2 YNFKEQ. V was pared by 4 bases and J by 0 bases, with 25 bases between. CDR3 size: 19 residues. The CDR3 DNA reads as TGTGCCAGCAGCCCCACTCACACCTTACAGGGCACAAGCTCCTACGAGCAGTACTTC. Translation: CASSPTHTLQGTSSYEQYF.

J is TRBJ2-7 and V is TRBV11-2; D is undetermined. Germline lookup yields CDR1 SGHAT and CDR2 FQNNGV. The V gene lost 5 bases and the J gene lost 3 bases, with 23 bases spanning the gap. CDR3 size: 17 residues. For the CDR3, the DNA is TGTGCCAGCAGCCGCCTCTCGGGTGGTCTTGCAAACTACGAGCAGTACTTC. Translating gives CASSRLSGGLANYEQYF.

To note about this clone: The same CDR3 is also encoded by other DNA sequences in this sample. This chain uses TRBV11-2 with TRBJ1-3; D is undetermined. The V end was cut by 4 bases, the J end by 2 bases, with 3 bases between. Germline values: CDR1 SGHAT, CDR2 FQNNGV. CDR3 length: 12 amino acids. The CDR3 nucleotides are TGTGCCAGCAGCTACACTGGAAACACCATATATTTT. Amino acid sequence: CASSYTGNTIYF.

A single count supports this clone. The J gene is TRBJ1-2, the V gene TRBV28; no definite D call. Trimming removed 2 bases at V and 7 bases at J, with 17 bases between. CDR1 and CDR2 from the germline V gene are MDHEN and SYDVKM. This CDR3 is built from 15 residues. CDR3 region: CASSLPGAGSGGYTF. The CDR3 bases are TGTGCCAGCAGTTTACCAGGCGCAGGTAGCGGTGGCTACACCTTC.

The DNA of the CDR3 is TGTGCCAGCAGTGACAGTAGCAATCAGCCCCAGCATTTT. This sequence encodes CASSDSSNQPQHF. The chain combines TRBV6-1 with TRBJ1-5; D remains unclear. Trimming took off 3 bases at V and 0 bases at J, with 3 bases between the two ends. CDR1 is MNHNS and CDR2 is SASEGT in the germline V gene. The CDR3 loop spans 13 amino acids.

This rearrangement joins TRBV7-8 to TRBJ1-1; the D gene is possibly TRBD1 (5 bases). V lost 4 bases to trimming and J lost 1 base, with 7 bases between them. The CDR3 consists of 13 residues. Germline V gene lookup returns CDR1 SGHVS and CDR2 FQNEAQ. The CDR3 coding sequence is TGTGCCAGCAGCTCGGACACGAACACTGAAGCTTTCTTT. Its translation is CASSSDTNTEAFF. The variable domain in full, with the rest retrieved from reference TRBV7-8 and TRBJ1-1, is GAGVSQSPRYKVAKRGQDVALRCDPISGHVSLFWYQQALGQGPEFLTYFQNEAQLDKSGLPSDRFFAERPEGSVSTLKIQRTQQEDSAVYLCASSSDTNTEAFFGQGTRLTVV.

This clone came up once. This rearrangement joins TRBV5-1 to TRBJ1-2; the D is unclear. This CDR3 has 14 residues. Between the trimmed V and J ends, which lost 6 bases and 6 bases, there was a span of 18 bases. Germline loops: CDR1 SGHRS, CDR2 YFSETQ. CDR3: CASTSESGFNGYTF. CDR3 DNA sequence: TGCGCCAGCACCTCCGAATCCGGGTTTAATGGCTACACCTTC.

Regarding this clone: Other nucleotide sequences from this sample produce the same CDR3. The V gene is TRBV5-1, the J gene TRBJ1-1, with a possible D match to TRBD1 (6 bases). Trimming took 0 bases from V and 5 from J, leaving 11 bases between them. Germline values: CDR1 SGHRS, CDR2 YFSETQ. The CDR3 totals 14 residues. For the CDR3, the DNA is TGCGCCAGCAGCTTGGCAGGGGTAGGAACTGAAGCTTTCTTT. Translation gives CASSLAGVGTEAFF.

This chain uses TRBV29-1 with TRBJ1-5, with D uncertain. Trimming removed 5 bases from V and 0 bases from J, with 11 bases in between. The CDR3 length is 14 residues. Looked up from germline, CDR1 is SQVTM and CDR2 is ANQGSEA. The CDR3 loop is CSVTGVGSNQPQHF. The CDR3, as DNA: TGCAGCGTTACCGGGGTCGGTAGCAATCAGCCCCAGCATTTT.

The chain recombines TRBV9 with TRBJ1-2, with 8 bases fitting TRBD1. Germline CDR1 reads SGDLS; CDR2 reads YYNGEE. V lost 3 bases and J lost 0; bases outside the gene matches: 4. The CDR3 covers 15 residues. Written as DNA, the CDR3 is TGTGCCAGCAGCGCTGGGACAGGTGCTAACTATGGCTACACCTTC. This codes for CASSAGTGANYGYTF.

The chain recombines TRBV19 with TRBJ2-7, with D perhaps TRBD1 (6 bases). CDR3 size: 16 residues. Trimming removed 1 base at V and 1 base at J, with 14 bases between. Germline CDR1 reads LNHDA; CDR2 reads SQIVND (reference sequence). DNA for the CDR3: TGTGCCAGTAGTATAGCCGTAGACAGGTTTTCCTACGAGCAGTACTTC. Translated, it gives CASSIAVDRFSYEQYF. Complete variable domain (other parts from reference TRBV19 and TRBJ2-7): DGGITQSPKYLFRKEGQNVTLSCEQNLNHDAMYWYRQDPGQGLRLIYYSQIVNDFQKGDIAEGYSVSREKKESFPLTVTSAQKNPTAFYLCASSIAVDRFSYEQYFGPGTRLTVT.

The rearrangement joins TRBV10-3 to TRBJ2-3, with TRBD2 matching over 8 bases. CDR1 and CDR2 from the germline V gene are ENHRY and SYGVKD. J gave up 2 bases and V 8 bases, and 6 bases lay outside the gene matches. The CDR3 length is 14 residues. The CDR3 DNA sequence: TGTGCCATCGCGCTAGCGGGCTTCACAGATACGCAGTATTTT. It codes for CAIALAGFTDTQYF.

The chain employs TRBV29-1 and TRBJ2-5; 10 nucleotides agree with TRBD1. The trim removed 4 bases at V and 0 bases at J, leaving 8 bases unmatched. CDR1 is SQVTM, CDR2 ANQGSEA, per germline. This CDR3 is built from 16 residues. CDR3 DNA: TGCAGCGTTGTTCGACAGGGGGCAAACGACCAAGAGACCCAGTACTTC. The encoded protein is CSVVRQGANDQETQYF.

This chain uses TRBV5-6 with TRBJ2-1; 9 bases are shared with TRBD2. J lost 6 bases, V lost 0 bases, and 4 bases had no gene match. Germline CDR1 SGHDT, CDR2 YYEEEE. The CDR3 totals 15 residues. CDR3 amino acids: CASSLGPAGGNEQFF. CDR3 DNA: TGTGCCAGCAGCTTGGGGCCAGCGGGGGGCAATGAGCAGTTCTTC.

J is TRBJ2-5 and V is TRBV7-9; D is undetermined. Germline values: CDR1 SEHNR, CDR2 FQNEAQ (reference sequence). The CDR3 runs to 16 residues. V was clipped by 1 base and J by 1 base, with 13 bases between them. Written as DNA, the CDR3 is TGTGCCAGCAGCTTAGGGTCGGCGGTATCCCAAGAGACCCAGTACTTC. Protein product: CASSLGSAVSQETQYF.

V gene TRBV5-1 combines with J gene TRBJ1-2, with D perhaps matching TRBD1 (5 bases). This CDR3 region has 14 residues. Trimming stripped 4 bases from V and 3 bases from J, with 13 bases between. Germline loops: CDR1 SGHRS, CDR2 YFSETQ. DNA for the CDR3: TGCGCCAGCAGCCCGGGCAGGGATTACTATGGCTACACCTTC. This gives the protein CASSPGRDYYGYTF.

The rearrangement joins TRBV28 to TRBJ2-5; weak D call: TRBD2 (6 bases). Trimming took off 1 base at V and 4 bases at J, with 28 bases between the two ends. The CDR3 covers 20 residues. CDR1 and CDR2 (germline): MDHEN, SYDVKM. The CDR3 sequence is CASSLFGGDEGDGLVETQYF. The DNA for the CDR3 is TGTGCCAGCAGTTTATTTGGAGGGGACGAGGGTGATGGGCTGGTAGAGACCCAGTACTTC.

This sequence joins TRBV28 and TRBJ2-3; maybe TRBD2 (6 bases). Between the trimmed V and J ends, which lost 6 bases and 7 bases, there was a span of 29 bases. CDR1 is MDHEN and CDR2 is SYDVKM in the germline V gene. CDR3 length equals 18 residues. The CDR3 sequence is CASSYPAWGGALMNTQYF. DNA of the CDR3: TGTGCCAGCAGCTACCCCGCCTGGGGCGGGGCCTTGATGAATACGCAGTATTTT.

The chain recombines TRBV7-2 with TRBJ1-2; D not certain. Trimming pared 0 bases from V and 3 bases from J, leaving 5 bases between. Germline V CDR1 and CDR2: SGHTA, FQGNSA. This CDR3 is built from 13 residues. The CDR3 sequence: CASSLAADYGYTF. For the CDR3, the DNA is TGTGCCAGCAGCTTAGCGGCAGACTATGGCTACACCTTC.

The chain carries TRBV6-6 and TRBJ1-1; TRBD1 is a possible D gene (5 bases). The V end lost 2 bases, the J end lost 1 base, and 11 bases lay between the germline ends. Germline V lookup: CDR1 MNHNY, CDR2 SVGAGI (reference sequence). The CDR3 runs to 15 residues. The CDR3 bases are TGTGCCAGCAGTTACCGCTCGACAGCGAACACTGAAGCTTTCTTT. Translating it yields CASSYRSTANTEAFF.

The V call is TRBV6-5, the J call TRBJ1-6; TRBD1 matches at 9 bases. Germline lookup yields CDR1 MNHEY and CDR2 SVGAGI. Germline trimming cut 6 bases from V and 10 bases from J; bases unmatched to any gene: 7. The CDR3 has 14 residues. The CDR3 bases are TGTGCCAGCAGGAACGACAGGGGGGAATCACCCCTCCACTTT. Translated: CASRNDRGESPLHF.